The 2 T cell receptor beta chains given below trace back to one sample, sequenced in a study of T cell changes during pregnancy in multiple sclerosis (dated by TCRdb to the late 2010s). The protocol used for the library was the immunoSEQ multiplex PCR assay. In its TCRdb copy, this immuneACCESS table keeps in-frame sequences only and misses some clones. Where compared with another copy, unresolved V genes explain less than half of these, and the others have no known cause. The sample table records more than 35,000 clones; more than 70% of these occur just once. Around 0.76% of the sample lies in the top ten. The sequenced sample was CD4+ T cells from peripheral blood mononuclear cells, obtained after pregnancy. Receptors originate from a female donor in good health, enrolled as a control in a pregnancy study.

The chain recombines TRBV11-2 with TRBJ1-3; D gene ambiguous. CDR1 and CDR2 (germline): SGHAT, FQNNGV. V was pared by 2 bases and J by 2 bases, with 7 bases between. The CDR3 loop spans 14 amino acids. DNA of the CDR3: TGTGCCAGCAGCTTAAGTCGGGCTGGAAACACCATATATTTT. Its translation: CASSLSRAGNTIYF.

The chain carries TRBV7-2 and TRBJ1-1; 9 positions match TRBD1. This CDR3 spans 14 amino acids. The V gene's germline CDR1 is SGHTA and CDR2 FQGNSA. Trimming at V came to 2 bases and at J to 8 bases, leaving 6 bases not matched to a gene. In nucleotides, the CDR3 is TGTGCCAGCAGCTTAAGGAGAACAGGGGGCGAAGCTTTCTTT. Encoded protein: CASSLRRTGGEAFF.